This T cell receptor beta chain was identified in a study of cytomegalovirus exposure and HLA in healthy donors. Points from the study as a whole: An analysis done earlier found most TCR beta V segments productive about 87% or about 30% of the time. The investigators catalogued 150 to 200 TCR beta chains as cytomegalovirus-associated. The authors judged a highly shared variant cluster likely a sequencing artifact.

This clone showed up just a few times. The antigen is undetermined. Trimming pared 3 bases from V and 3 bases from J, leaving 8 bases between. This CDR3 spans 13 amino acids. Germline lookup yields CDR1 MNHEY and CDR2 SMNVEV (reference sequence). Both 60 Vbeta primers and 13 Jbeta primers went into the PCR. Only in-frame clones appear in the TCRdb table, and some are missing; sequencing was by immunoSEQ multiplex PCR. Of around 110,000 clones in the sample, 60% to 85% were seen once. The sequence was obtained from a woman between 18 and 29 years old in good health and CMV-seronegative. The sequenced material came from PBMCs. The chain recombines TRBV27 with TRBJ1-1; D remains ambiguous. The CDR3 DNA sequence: TGTGCCAGCAGTTTGGGGAGGGACACTGAAGCTTTCTTT. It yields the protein CASSLGRDTEAFF.